The text below deals with one TCR beta chain. Its antigen is currently unknown. The iRepertoire nested amplicon-rescue multiplex PCR amplified TCR alpha and beta CDR3s from RNA. For one-step reverse transcription and amplification, 100-400 ng of tissue mRNA or PBMC total RNA was used. TCRdb recomputed calls from the multiplex PCR reads with MiXCR, one row per CDR3 protein. The sample lists about 130,000 distinct CDR3 sequences, about 25% occurring once. Trimming stripped 8 bases from V and 2 bases from J, with 18 bases between. The germline gives CDR1 SGHTA, CDR2 FQGNSA. The CDR3 sequence is 16 residues long. This entry is derived from a study of glioma-infiltrating T cells. Study-wide findings and caveats: Only very few CDR3 sequences appeared in both tissue and blood. Non-neoplastic patients had below-expected tissue-blood divergence, while all gliomas exceeded expectation.

The sequence came from a human donor with low-grade glioma or glioblastoma, undergoing nonglioma brain surgery, or in good health (not recorded which). This chain uses TRBV7-2 with TRBJ1-4; no firm D call. Sequenced input: glioma tissue, nonneoplastic brain tissue, or PBMCs (not recorded which). CDR3 region: CASVKVGIVTNEKLFF. The CDR3 DNA reads as TGTGCCAGCGTGAAGGTCGGAATTGTCACTAATGAAAAACTGTTTTTT. Filled out from reference TRBV7-2 and TRBJ1-4, the complete variable domain reads GAGVSQSPSNKVTEKGKDVELRCDPISGHTALYWYRQSLGQGLEFLIYFQGNSAPDKSGLPSDRFSAERTGGSVSTLTIQRTQQEDSAVYLCASVKVGIVTNEKLFFGSGTQLSVL.